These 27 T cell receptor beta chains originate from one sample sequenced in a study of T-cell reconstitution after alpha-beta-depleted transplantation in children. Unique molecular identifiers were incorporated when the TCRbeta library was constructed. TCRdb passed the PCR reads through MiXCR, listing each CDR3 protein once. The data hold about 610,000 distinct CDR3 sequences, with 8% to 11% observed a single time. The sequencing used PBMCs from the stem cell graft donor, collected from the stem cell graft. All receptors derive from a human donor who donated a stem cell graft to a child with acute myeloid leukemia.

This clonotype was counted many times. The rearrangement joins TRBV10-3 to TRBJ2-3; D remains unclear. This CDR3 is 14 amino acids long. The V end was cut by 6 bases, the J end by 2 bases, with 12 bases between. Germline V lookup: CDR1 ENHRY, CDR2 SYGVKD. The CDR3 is CAIRKTDPTDTQYF. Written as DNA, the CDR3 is TGTGCCATCAGAAAGACCGACCCCACAGATACGCAGTATTTT.

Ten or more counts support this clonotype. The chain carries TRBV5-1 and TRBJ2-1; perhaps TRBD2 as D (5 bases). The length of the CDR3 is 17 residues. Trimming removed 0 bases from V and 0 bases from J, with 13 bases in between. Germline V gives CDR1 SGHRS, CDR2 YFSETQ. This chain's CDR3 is CASSLAPSPSSYNEQFF. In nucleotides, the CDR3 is TGCGCCAGCAGCTTGGCCCCTAGCCCAAGCTCCTACAATGAGCAGTTCTTC.

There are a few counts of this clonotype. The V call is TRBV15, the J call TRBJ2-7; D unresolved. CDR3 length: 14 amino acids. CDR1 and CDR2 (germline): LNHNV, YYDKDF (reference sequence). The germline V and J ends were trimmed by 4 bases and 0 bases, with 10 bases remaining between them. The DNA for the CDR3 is TGTGCCACCAGCACCCTAGGTAACTCCTACGAGCAGTACTTC. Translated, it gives CATSTLGNSYEQYF. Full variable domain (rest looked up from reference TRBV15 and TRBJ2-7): DAMVIQNPRYQVTQFGKPVTLSCSQTLNHNVMYWYQQKSSQAPKLLFHYYDKDFNNEADTPDNFQSRRPNTSFCFLDIRSPGLGDTAMYLCATSTLGNSYEQYFGPGTRLTVT.

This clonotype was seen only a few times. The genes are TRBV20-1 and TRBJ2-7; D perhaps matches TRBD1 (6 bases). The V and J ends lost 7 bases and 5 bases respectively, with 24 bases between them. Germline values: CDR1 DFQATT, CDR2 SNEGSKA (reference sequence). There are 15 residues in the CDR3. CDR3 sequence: CSGEVIGTGRHEQYF. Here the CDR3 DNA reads TGCAGTGGAGAGGTTATTGGTACAGGGCGCCACGAGCAGTACTTC.

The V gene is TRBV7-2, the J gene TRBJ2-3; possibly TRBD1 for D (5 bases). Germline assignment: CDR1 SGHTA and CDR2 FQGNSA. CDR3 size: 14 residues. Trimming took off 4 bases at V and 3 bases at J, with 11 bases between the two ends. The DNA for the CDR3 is TGTGCCAGCAGCTCCCTGGGGCAGACAGATACGCAGTATTTT. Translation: CASSSLGQTDTQYF.

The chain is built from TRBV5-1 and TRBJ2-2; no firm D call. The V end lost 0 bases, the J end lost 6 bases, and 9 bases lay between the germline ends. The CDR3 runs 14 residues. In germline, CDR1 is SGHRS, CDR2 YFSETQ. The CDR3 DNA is TGCGCCAGCAGCTTGGTTCCCAACGCCGGGGAGCTGTTTTTT. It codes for CASSLVPNAGELFF.

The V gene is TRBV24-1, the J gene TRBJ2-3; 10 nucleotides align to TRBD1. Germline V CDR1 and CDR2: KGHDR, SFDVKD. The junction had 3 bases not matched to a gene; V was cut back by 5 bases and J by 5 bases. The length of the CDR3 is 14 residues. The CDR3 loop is CATSGDRGGDTQYF. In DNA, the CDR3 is TGTGCCACCAGTGGGGACAGGGGCGGAGATACGCAGTATTTT.

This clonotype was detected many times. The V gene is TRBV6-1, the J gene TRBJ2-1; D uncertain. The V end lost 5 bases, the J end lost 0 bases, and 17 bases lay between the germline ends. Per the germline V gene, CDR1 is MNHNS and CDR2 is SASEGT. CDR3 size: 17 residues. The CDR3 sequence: CASSTTSGASSYNEQFF. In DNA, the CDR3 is TGTGCCAGCAGTACCACTTCTGGCGCCAGCTCCTACAATGAGCAGTTCTTC.

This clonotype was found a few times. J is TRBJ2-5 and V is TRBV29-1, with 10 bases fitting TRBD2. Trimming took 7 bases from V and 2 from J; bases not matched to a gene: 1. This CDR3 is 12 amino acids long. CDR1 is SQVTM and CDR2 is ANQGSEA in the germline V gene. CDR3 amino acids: CSATSGQETQYF. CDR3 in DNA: TGCAGCGCGACTAGCGGGCAAGAGACCCAGTACTTC. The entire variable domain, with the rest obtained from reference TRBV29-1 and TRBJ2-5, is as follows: SAVISQKPSRDICQRGTSLTIQCQVDSQVTMMFWYRQQPGQSLTLIATANQGSEATYESGFVIDKFPISRPNLTFSTLTVSNMSPEDSSIYLCSATSGQETQYFGPGTRLLVL.

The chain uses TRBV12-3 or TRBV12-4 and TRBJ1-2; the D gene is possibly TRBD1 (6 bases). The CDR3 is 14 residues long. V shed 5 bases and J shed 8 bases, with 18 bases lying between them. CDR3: CASSPSRRGGGYTF. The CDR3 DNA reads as TGTGCCAGCAGTCCATCCCGCAGGGGTGGAGGCTACACCTTC.

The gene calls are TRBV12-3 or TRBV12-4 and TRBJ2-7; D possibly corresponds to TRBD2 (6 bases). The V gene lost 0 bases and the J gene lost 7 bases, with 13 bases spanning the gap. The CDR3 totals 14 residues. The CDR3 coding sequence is TGTGCCAGCAGTTTAGCCCTCCTGGGGGGAGAGCAGTACTTC. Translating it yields CASSLALLGGEQYF.

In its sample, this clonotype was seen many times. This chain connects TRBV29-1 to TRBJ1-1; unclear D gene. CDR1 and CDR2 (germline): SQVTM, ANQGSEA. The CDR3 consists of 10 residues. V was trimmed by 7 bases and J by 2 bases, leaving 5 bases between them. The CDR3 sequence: CSGENTEAFF. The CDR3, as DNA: TGCAGCGGGGAAAACACTGAAGCTTTCTTT. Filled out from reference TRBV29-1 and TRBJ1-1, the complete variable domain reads SAVISQKPSRDICQRGTSLTIQCQVDSQVTMMFWYRQQPGQSLTLIATANQGSEATYESGFVIDKFPISRPNLTFSTLTVSNMSPEDSSIYLCSGENTEAFFGQGTRLTVV.

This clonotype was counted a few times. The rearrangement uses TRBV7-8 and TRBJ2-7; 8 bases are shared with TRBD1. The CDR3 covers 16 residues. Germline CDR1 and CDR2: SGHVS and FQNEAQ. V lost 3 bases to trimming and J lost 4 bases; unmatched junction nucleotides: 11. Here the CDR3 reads CASSLGRAGGTYEQYF. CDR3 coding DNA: TGTGCCAGCAGCTTGGGACGCGCAGGGGGCACGTACGAGCAGTACTTC.

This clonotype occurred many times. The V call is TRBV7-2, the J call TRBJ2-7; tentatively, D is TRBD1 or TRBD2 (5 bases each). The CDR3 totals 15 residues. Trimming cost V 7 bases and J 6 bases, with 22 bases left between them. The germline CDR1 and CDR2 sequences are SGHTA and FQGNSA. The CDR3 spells CASTRSTGAESEQYF. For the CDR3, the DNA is TGTGCCAGCACCCGTTCCACAGGAGCGGAGAGCGAGCAGTACTTC.

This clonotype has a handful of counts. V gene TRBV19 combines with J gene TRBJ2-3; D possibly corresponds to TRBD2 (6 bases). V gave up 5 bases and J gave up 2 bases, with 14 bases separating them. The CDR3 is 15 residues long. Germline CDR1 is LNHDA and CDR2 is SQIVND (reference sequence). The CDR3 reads CASSPRLGPTDTQYF. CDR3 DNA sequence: TGTGCCAGTAGTCCCCGACTAGGGCCCACAGATACGCAGTATTTT.

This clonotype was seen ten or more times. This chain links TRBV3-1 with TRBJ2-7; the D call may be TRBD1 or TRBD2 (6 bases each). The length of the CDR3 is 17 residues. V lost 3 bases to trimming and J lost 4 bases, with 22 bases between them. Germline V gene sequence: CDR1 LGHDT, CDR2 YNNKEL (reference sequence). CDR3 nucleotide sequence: TGTGCCAGCAGCCACTATTCAAAACAGGGAGGAGGATACGAGCAGTACTTC. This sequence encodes CASSHYSKQGGGYEQYF.

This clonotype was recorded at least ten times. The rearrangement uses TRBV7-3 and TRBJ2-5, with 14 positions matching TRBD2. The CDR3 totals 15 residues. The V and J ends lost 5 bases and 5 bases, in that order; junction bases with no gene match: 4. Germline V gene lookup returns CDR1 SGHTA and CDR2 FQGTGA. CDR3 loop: CASSPGTSGSETQYF. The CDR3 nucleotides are TGTGCCAGCAGCCCCGGGACTAGCGGGAGTGAGACCCAGTACTTC.

The CDR3 spells CASSLRTGTGYEQYF. The DNA of the CDR3 is TGCGCCAGCAGCTTGCGGACAGGGACAGGATACGAGCAGTACTTC. The V call is TRBV5-1, the J call TRBJ2-7, with 8 bases identical to TRBD1. The J segment lost 4 bases and the V segment lost 1 base, leaving 7 bases of the junction unmatched. CDR1 is SGHRS, CDR2 YFSETQ, per germline. The CDR3 is made up of 15 amino acids.

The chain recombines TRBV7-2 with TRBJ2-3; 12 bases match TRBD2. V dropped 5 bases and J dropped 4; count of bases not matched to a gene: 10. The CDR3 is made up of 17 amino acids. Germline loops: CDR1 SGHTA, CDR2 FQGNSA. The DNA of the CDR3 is TGTGCCAGCAGCAAGACCGGGACTAGCGGGCCCGCAGATACGCAGTATTTT. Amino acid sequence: CASSKTGTSGPADTQYF.

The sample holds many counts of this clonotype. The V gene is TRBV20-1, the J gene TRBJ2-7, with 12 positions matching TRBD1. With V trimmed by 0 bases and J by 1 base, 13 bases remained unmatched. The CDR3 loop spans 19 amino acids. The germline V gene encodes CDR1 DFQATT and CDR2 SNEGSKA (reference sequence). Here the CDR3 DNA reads TGCAGTGCTAGAGAATTACCGGGACAGGGGGCATTCCATTCCTACGAGCAGTACTTC. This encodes CSARELPGQGAFHSYEQYF.

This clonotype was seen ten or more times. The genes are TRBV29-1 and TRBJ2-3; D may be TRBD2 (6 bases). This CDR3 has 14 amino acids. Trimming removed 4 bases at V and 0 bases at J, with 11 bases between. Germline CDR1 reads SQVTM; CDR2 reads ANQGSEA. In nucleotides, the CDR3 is TGCAGCGTTGCACAAGGGACTAGCACAGATACGCAGTATTTT. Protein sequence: CSVAQGTSTDTQYF.

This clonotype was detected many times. The CDR3 region is CASSLEGTGSNQPQHF. Here the CDR3 DNA reads TGCGCCAGCAGCTTGGAAGGGACCGGGAGCAATCAGCCCCAGCATTTT. The J gene is TRBJ1-5, the V gene TRBV5-1, with a weak D call TRBD1 (5 bases). CDR3 size: 16 residues. V dropped 0 bases and J dropped 1 base, with 11 bases sitting between them. The germline V gene encodes CDR1 SGHRS and CDR2 YFSETQ.

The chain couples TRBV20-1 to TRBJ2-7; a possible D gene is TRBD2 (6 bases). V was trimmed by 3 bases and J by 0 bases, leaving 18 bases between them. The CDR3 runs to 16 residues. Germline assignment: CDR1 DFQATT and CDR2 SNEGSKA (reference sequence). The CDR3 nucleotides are TGCAGTGCTAGGATTAACCGGGACTGGGCCTCCTACGAGCAGTACTTC. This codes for CSARINRDWASYEQYF.

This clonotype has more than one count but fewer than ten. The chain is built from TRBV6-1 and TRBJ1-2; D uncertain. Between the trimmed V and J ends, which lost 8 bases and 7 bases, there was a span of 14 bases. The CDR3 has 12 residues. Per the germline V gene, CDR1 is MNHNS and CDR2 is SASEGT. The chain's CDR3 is CASAPRVSGYTF. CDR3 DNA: TGTGCCAGCGCCCCTAGAGTCTCTGGCTACACCTTC.

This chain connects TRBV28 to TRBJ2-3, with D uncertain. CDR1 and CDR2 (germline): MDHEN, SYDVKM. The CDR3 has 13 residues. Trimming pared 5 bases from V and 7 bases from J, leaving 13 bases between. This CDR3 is CASSAPYSNTQYF. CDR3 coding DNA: TGTGCCAGCAGTGCCCCTTACAGTAATACGCAGTATTTT.

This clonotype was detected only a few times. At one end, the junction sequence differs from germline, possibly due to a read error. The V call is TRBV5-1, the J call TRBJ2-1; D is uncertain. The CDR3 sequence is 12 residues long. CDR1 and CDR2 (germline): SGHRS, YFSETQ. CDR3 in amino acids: CASMSGGDERFF. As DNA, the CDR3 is TGCGCCAGCATGAGTGGTGGGGATGAGCGGTTCTTC.

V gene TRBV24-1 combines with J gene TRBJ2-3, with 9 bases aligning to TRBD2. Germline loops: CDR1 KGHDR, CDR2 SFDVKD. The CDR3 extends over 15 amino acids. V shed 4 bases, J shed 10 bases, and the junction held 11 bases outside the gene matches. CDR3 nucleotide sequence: TGTGCCACCAGTGACCGAGCGGGAGGCCGGGATGCGCAGTATTTT. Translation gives CATSDRAGGRDAQYF.